This is a list of T cell receptor beta chains from one sample in a study of T cells after yellow fever vaccination. Each CDR3 protein gets one entry after TCRdb re-called the 5' RACE reads with MiXCR. The sample lists approximately 550,000 distinct CDR3 sequences; about 14% were seen once. This material consisted of PBMCs, taken on the day of the yellow fever booster vaccination. Source of these receptors: a man in his thirties or forties who received the YFV17D yellow fever vaccine. Each CDR3 is given with its conserved first and last residue. D genes are given only for firm matches. Clone size, where shown, is once, few, many, or a class for clones that have expanded.

DNA	CDR3	V	D	J	size	length
TGTGCCAGCAGTTACCCAGGGACCACTGAAGCTTTCTTT	CASSYPGTTEAFF	TRBV6-2/TRBV6-3	.	TRBJ1-1	.	13
TGTGCCAGCAGTGCTAGCGGGAGTGGGCAAGAGACCCAGTACTTC	CASSASGSGQETQYF	TRBV12-3/TRBV12-4	TRBD2	TRBJ2-5	.	15
TGCGCCAGCAGCTCAAATACGGGGGAGAACACTGAAGCTTTCTTT	CASSSNTGENTEAFF	TRBV5-1	.	TRBJ1-1	few	15
TGCGCCAGCACTCTGGCCGACGGGGAGACCCAGTACTTC	CASTLADGETQYF	TRBV5-1	.	TRBJ2-5	few	13
TGTGCCAGCAGTTTATCGGCGGGAGACTCCTACAATGAGCAGTTCTTC	CASSLSAGDSYNEQFF	TRBV27	TRBD2	TRBJ2-1	.	16
TGCAGTGCTAGGGGACAGGGGTCAAGGACTAGCGTCTTAGGTGAGCAGTTCTTC	CSARGQGSRTSVLGEQFF	TRBV20-1	.	TRBJ2-1	few	18
TGTGCCAGCTCACTCGAGGCAACGGGAGTGGGGGAGCAGTACTTC	CASSLEATGVGEQYF	TRBV18	.	TRBJ2-7	few	15
TGTGCCAGCAGCTTCCCGGGACAGGCGGAGACTGAAGCTTTCTTT	CASSFPGQAETEAFF	TRBV7-8	TRBD1	TRBJ1-1	.	15
TGCAGTGCTAGAGGCGGTGAACAGACGAATGAGCAGTTCTTC	CSARGGEQTNEQFF	TRBV20-1	.	TRBJ2-1	many	14
TGCGCCAGCGAAACTAGCGGGAGGGAGGAGCAGTTCTTC	CASETSGREEQFF	TRBV10-2	TRBD2	TRBJ2-1	.	13
TGTGCCAGCAGACGAACAGGGGTTCGCGGGAGGGCCAGCGAGCAGTACTTC	CASRRTGVRGRASEQYF	TRBV6-2/TRBV6-3	TRBD2	TRBJ2-7	few	17
TGTGCCAGCTCACCACGAACCTCAGCCTACGAGCAGTACTTC	CASSPRTSAYEQYF	TRBV18	.	TRBJ2-7	many	14
TGTGCCAGCAGTGTCGGGACAAAGGGGCACAATGAGCAGTTCTTC	CASSVGTKGHNEQFF	TRBV27	.	TRBJ2-1	.	15
TGTGCCAGCAGTTCGGACCTGAACAAGCATGAGCAGTTCTTC	CASSSDLNKHEQFF	TRBV7-8	.	TRBJ2-1	.	14
TGTGCCAGCAGTGGCCTAGCCCACGAGCAGTACTTC	CASSGLAHEQYF	TRBV7-2	.	TRBJ2-7	many	12
TGTGCCAGCAGCAACGGACAGGGGGGACACAATGAGCAGTTCTTC	CASSNGQGGHNEQFF	TRBV9	TRBD1	TRBJ2-1	.	15
TGTGCCACCAGCAGAGAGGCAGGGAGCTACAATGAGCAGTTCTTC	CATSREAGSYNEQFF	TRBV15	.	TRBJ2-1	.	15
TGCAGCGTTGAACAGGGGACAGATACGCAGTATTTT	CSVEQGTDTQYF	TRBV29-1	.	TRBJ2-3	.	12
TGTGCCAGCAACACCCCTAGAGCAGCGGGAGTGGTAGATACGCAGTATTTT	CASNTPRAAGVVDTQYF	TRBV11-2	TRBD2	TRBJ2-3	.	17